This TCR beta chain was captured in a study of cytomegalovirus exposure and HLA in healthy donors. Germline CDR1 SGHDT, CDR2 YYEEEE. CDR3 length: 15 amino acids. Between the trimmed V and J ends, which lost 1 base and 4 bases, there was a span of 11 bases. The PCR was carried out with 60 Vbeta primers and 13 Jbeta primers. Clones were read by immunoSEQ multiplex PCR, and TCRdb kept only the in-frame ones, dropping some. The sample has about 210,000 clones; roughly 85% are singletons. This clone was found once. The sample was PBMCs. This receptor was taken from a male donor in good health and CMV-seronegative. The chain carries TRBV5-6 and TRBJ1-4; no firm D call. CDR3 amino acids: CASSLFWEDNEKLFF. The CDR3 DNA is TGTGCCAGCAGCTTGTTCTGGGAGGATAATGAAAAACTGTTTTTT.